The T cell receptor beta chain described here comes from a study of cytomegalovirus exposure and HLA in healthy donors. Study results and caveats: According to an earlier analysis, most TCR beta V segments yielded productive rearrangements about 90% or about 30% of the time. Later analysis showed TCR association rates varying by HLA locus, highest for DRB1 and lowest for HLA-C.

In regard to this clone: Antigen specificity is unknown.

This CDR3 contains 14 residues. Trimming shortened V by 2 bases and J by 4 bases, and 11 bases separated the two germline ends. Germline V gene sequence: CDR1 MDHEN, CDR2 SYDVKM. PCR employed 60 Vbeta and 13 Jbeta primers. Here immunoSEQ multiplex PCR was the method, and the copy in TCRdb shows in-frame clones only, minus some. This sample has approximately 130,000 clones, with approximately 78% found just once. The TCR comes from a middle-aged woman in good health and CMV-seronegative. The rearrangement links TRBV28 to TRBJ1-2, with TRBD1 as a possible D gene (5 bases). Input material: PBMCs. The CDR3 is CASSLGAGLYGYTF. The CDR3 DNA is TGTGCCAGCAGTTTAGGGGCCGGTCTCTATGGCTACACCTTC.